Listed below are T cell receptor beta chains from one sample, sequenced in a study of cytomegalovirus exposure and HLA in healthy donors. Using immunoSEQ multiplex PCR, the repertoire was profiled, and TCRdb retains in-frame clones only, with some absent. The data contain roughly 120,000 clones, about 80% of them singletons. Sequencing used PBMCs. These receptors were collected from a woman between 40 and 50 years old in good health and CMV-seropositive. Both conserved end residues are part of each CDR3. Each record gives: V gene, clone size, J gene, D gene, CDR3 protein, CDR3 DNA. The D gene is left open where the match is weak. Only part of the rows carry a size: once, few, many, or a class if the clone is expanded.

>TRBV18|.|TRBJ1-5|TRBD1
CASSLDRANQPQHF
TGTGCCAGCTCACTGGACAGGGCCAATCAGCCCCAGCATTTT
>TRBV6-4|few|TRBJ2-7|TRBD2
CASSESVRRREGYEQYF
TGTGCCAGCAGTGAATCGGTTAGGCGGCGGGAGGGCTACGAGCAGTACTTC
>TRBV5-1|.|TRBJ2-1|TRBD2
CASTLAGGYNEQFF
TGCGCCAGCACCTTAGCGGGGGGCTACAATGAGCAGTTCTTC
>TRBV19|few|TRBJ1-4|.
CASSLSALGKLFF
TGTGCCAGTAGTCTCAGCGCTTTGGGAAAACTGTTTTTT
>TRBV9|.|TRBJ2-7|.
CAKGVAYEQYF
TGTGCCAAAGGGGTAGCCTACGAGCAGTACTTC
>TRBV10-3|.|TRBJ2-7|TRBD2
CAISLGKGGEYEQYF
TGTGCCATCTCGTTGGGTAAGGGAGGGGAATACGAGCAGTACTTC
>TRBV6-4|.|TRBJ2-1|TRBD1
CASSDTGTGGFNEQFF
TGTGCCAGCAGTGACACCGGGACAGGGGGTTTTAATGAGCAGTTCTTC
>TRBV1|.|TRBJ2-7|.
CTSSQDSSPYEQYF
TGCACCAGCAGCCAAGATTCTAGTCCCTACGAGCAGTACTTC
>TRBV18|.|TRBJ2-1|TRBD2
CASSPGLAGVWGNEQFF
TGTGCCAGCTCACCTGGGCTAGCGGGAGTCTGGGGCAATGAGCAGTTCTTC
>TRBV7-9|.|TRBJ1-1|.
CASSRIPEEAFF
TGTGCCAGCAGTCGTATCCCGGAGGAAGCTTTCTTT
>TRBV11-2|.|TRBJ1-1|.
CASSPSTGITEAFF
TGTGCCAGCAGCCCTTCTACAGGGATCACTGAAGCTTTCTTT
>TRBV7-6|.|TRBJ2-5|TRBD1
CASSFRQGIGETQYF
TGTGCCAGCAGCTTTCGACAGGGGATTGGAGAGACCCAGTACTTC
>TRBV4-1|.|TRBJ2-3|.
CASSRQIGDTQYF
TGCGCCAGCAGCCGACAGATCGGAGATACGCAGTATTTT
>TRBV4-3|once|TRBJ1-2|.
CASSQEFPGAGYGYTF
TGCGCCAGCAGCCAAGAATTCCCAGGGGCAGGGTATGGCTACACCTTC
>TRBV7-7|.|TRBJ2-1|TRBD1
CASSSNFPGQGGNEQFF
TGTGCTAGCAGCTCAAACTTCCCGGGACAGGGCGGAAATGAGCAGTTCTTC
>TRBV5-1|.|TRBJ1-1|TRBD1
CASSSPLTGDYTEAFF
TGCGCCAGCAGCTCTCCCCTTACAGGGGATTACACTGAAGCTTTCTTT
>TRBV7-2|.|TRBJ2-5|TRBD2
CASSLVGLAGQETQYF
TGTGCCAGCAGCTTAGTGGGACTAGCGGGACAAGAGACCCAGTACTTC
>TRBV30|.|TRBJ2-7|TRBD2
CAWSLTSGRAGEQYF
TGTGCCTGGAGTCTGACTAGCGGGAGGGCCGGCGAGCAGTACTTC
>TRBV19|.|TRBJ1-5|TRBD1
CASSNGQVLNQPQHF
TGTGCCAGTAGCAATGGACAGGTGCTCAATCAGCCCCAGCATTTT
>TRBV2|once|TRBJ1-2|.
CASTQENYGYTF
TGTGCCAGCACCCAGGAAAACTATGGCTACACCTTC
>TRBV5-1|.|TRBJ2-5|TRBD1
CASSSGQAKETQYF
TGCGCCAGCAGCTCTGGACAGGCAAAAGAGACCCAGTACTTC
>TRBV7-9|once|TRBJ2-1|.
CASSPMTASYNEQFF
TGTGCCAGCAGCCCGATGACAGCTTCCTACAATGAGCAGTTCTTC
>TRBV19|.|TRBJ2-3|TRBD1
CASSIVGQASSTDTQYF
TGTGCCAGTAGTATAGTTGGACAGGCCTCTAGCACAGATACGCAGTATTTT
>TRBV10-1|.|TRBJ2-1|.
CASSESGQYNEQFF
TGCGCCAGCAGTGAGTCTGGACAGTACAATGAGCAGTTCTTC
>TRBV11-2|.|TRBJ2-1|TRBD2
CASSKPGLVTYNEQFF
TGTGCCAGCAGCAAACCGGGACTAGTAACCTACAATGAGCAGTTCTTC
>TRBV30|.|TRBJ2-6|TRBD1
CAWRGAGGEVSGANVLTF
TGTGCCTGGAGGGGAGCAGGGGGCGAAGTATCTGGGGCCAACGTCCTGACTTTC
>TRBV4-2|.|TRBJ1-5|TRBD1
CASSQEEGAVNQPQHF
TGTGCCAGCAGCCAAGAGGAGGGGGCGGTCAATCAGCCCCAGCATTTT
>TRBV7-2|.|TRBJ2-7|TRBD1
CASSTRQGASEQYF
TGTGCCAGCAGCACGCGACAGGGTGCGAGCGAGCAGTACTTC
>TRBV6-5|.|TRBJ2-7|TRBD1
CASRPRDRGFYEQYF
TGTGCCAGCAGACCCCGGGACAGGGGATTTTACGAGCAGTACTTC
>TRBV9|.|TRBJ1-6|.
CASSVGTGSNSPLHF
TGTGCCAGCAGCGTAGGAACAGGCTCAAATTCACCCCTCCACTTT
>TRBV7-2|.|TRBJ2-7|TRBD2
CASSLTSGGSYEQYF
TGTGCCAGCAGCCTAACTAGCGGGGGCTCCTACGAGCAGTACTTC
>TRBV7-9|few|TRBJ1-4|TRBD1
CASTPGGRGKLFF
TGTGCCAGCACCCCAGGGGGCAGGGGAAAACTGTTTTTT
>TRBV4-1|.|TRBJ1-4|TRBD1
CASSRLLAGGEEKLFF
TGCGCCAGCAGCCGGTTACTGGCAGGGGGAGAGGAAAAACTGTTTTTT
>TRBV6-5|.|TRBJ1-6|.
CASSREAPYNSPLHF
TGTGCCAGCTCTCGAGAAGCCCCCTATAATTCACCCCTCCACTTT
>TRBV5-1|.|TRBJ2-1|TRBD1
CASTQTGGRYNEQFF
TGCGCCAGCACCCAAACAGGGGGGAGATACAATGAGCAGTTCTTC
>TRBV18|.|TRBJ2-7|TRBD2
CASSGTSGSSYEQYF
TGTGCCAGCTCAGGGACTAGCGGTAGCTCCTACGAGCAGTACTTC
>TRBV5-1|few|TRBJ1-2|TRBD1
CASSSSGQGTNGYTF
TGCGCCAGCAGCTCGAGCGGACAGGGGACGAATGGCTACACCTTC
>TRBV18|.|TRBJ1-1|.
CASSPPVQLNTEAFF
TGTGCCAGCTCACCACCGGTACAGTTGAACACTGAAGCTTTCTTT
>TRBV7-8|.|TRBJ2-5|TRBD2
CASSLEWGLPQETQYF
TGTGCCAGCAGCTTAGAGTGGGGACTACCCCAAGAGACCCAGTACTTC
>TRBV4-1|.|TRBJ2-1|TRBD1
CASSQNRDRANEQFF
TGCGCCAGCAGCCAGAACCGGGACAGGGCCAATGAGCAGTTCTTC
>TRBV11-2|.|TRBJ1-3|.
CASSLTGRSGNTIYF
TGTGCCAGCAGCTTAACAGGCCGCTCTGGAAACACCATATATTTT
>TRBV6-5|.|TRBJ1-5|.
CASTRGYGQPQHF
TGTGCCAGCACGAGGGGGTACGGTCAGCCCCAGCATTTT
>TRBV4-1|.|TRBJ1-4|.
CASSQDSDRKLFF
TGCGCCAGCAGCCAAGACAGCGACAGAAAACTGTTTTTT
>TRBV10-3|.|TRBJ2-2|TRBD2
CAISGGGSGSGTGELFF
TGTGCCATCAGTGGCGGGGGAAGCGGGAGCGGCACCGGGGAGCTGTTTTTT
>TRBV30|.|TRBJ2-7|.
CAWSPNRDRLLYEQYF
TGTGCCTGGAGTCCTAACAGGGATAGACTTCTCTACGAGCAGTACTTC
>TRBV2|.|TRBJ1-2|.
CASSDGLANYGYTF
TGTGCCAGCAGTGACGGGTTGGCTAACTATGGCTACACCTTC
>TRBV7-3|.|TRBJ1-3|.
CASSLTQGGTIYF
TGTGCCAGCAGCTTAACCCAAGGAGGCACCATATATTTT
>TRBV6-6|.|TRBJ2-7|.
CASTPPGAIYEQYF
TGTGCCAGCACCCCGCCAGGGGCCATCTACGAGCAGTACTTC
>TRBV11-2|.|TRBJ2-7|TRBD1
CASSFSRTGAYEQYF
TGTGCCAGCAGCTTTTCTCGGACAGGAGCCTACGAGCAGTACTTC
>TRBV6-1|.|TRBJ1-3|.
CASSEALRSGNTIYF
TGTGCCAGCAGTGAAGCCCTCCGGTCTGGAAACACCATATATTTT
>TRBV7-9|.|TRBJ1-2|.
CASSIPGDGYTF
TGTGCCAGCAGCATTCCAGGGGATGGCTACACCTTC
>TRBV7-9|.|TRBJ2-5|TRBD1
CASSRWTGSGETQYF
TGTGCCAGCAGCCGCTGGACAGGGTCGGGAGAGACCCAGTACTTC
>TRBV5-6|.|TRBJ1-1|.
CASTLDLGVRRTEAFF
TGTGCCAGCACCTTAGATTTAGGAGTCCGACGGACTGAAGCTTTCTTT
>TRBV5-6|once|TRBJ2-7|TRBD1
CASTSSMDRAWMAYF
TGTGCCAGCACCTCATCAATGGACAGGGCCTGGATGGCGTACTTC